These 19 T cell receptor beta chains share one sample of origin, sequenced in a study of CXCR3-negative and CXCR3-positive naive CD8 T cells. Study conclusions and caveats: CXCR3-expressing naive cells carried TRB CDR3s more hydrophobic than those of CXCR3-negative naive cells.

Their antigen targets remain unknown. 5' RACE with UMI labels generated the TRB cDNA libraries. TCRdb re-analyzed the 5' RACE reads; it lists each CDR3 protein once, without DNA. This sample's clone table lists more than 5,500 distinct CDR3 sequences. The sample comprised naive CXCR3+ CD8+ T cells from blood. Described subset: CD45RO-CCR7+CD27+CD95- naive CD8+ T cells expressing CXCR3 (TNR3+). These receptors were obtained from a human donor in good health. Some clones in this sample may be carry-over from other donors' samples.

The chain has TRBV2 and TRBJ2-1; there is no DNA to check the TCRdb D call of TRBD2. This CDR3 comprises 15 residues. Germline lookup yields CDR1 SNHLY and CDR2 FYNNEI. CDR3 amino acids: CASSLLASGNNEQFF.

The chain uses TRBV29-1 and TRBJ2-3; TCRdb indicates TRBD1, and absent DNA this call remains unverified. Germline CDR1 is SQVTM and CDR2 is ANQGSEA. CDR3 size: 13 residues. The CDR3 sequence is CSVAGHNTDTQYF.

The rearrangement joins TRBV13 to TRBJ1-2; TCRdb's D call of TRBD1 is untestable without DNA. Per germline, CDR1 PRHDT and CDR2 FYEKMQ (reference sequence). This CDR3 contains 15 residues. Here the CDR3 reads CASSLTEGSRNGYTF.

The V gene is TRBV2, the J gene TRBJ2-3. CDR3 length: 14 residues. Germline V CDR1 and CDR2: SNHLY, FYNNEI. The chain's CDR3 is CASSEIEDTDTQYF.

V and J are TRBV29-1 and TRBJ2-2. This CDR3 region has 15 residues. Germline V gene sequence: CDR1 SQVTM, CDR2 ANQGSEA. The CDR3 loop reads CSVESSQANTGELFF.

This chain uses TRBV13 with TRBJ2-3; TCRdb designates TRBD2, a call that cannot be tested without DNA. Germline V gene data show CDR1 as PRHDT and CDR2 as FYEKMQ (reference sequence). There are 16 residues in the CDR3. This chain's CDR3 is CASATSGILSTDTQYF.

The rearrangement joins TRBV9 to TRBJ2-2. The CDR3 consists of 13 residues. CDR1 is SGDLS and CDR2 is YYNGEE in the germline V gene. The CDR3 sequence is CASSGSNTGELFF.

This chain's CDR3 is CASSPRQGRTQYF. This sequence joins TRBV27 and TRBJ2-5; TCRdb picks TRBD1, but there is no DNA to check that call. CDR1 and CDR2 from the germline V gene are MNHEY and SMNVEV (reference sequence). This CDR3 contains 13 residues.

The V and J genes are TRBV29-1 and TRBJ1-1. The CDR3 is 11 amino acids. The germline CDR1 and CDR2 sequences are SQVTM and ANQGSEA. This CDR3 reads CSVEAVGEAFF.

Considering frequency, this clonotype is medium-sized. V usage is TRBV5-1 and J usage is TRBJ1-1; TCRdb selects TRBD1, and the lack of DNA leaves this call unchecked. Looked up from germline, CDR1 is SGHRS and CDR2 is YFSETQ. The CDR3 length is 14 residues. CDR3 sequence reads: CASSLAGQNTEAFF.

J is TRBJ2-6 and V is TRBV5-6; TCRdb picks TRBD2, but there is no DNA to check that call. The CDR3 extends over 19 amino acids. Germline CDR1 SGHDT, CDR2 YYEEEE. CDR3: CASSFVAGQSASGANVLTF.

The rearrangement links TRBV18 to TRBJ1-1. Germline-derived CDR1 and CDR2 are KGHSH and LQKENI. CDR3 length: 14 residues. CDR3 protein: CASSPPDIRVEAFF. Based on the CDR3 plus reference TRBV18 and TRBJ1-1, the full variable domain is NAGVMQNPRHLVRRRGQEARLRCSPMKGHSHVYWYRQLPEEGLKFMVYLQKENIIDESGMPKERFSAEFPKEGPSILRIQQVVRGDSAAYFCASSPPDIRVEAFFGQGTRLTVV.

This clonotype shows up as medium-sized by frequency. The V gene is TRBV5-5, the J gene TRBJ2-2. Germline V CDR1 and CDR2: SGHKS, YYEKEE (reference sequence). CDR3 length: 13 residues. The CDR3 region is CASSSTPSGELFF. Full variable domain (remainder filled in from reference TRBV5-5 and TRBJ2-2): DAGVTQSPTHLIKTRGQQVTLRCSPISGHKSVSWYQQVLGQGPQFIFQYYEKEERGRGNFPDRFSARQFPNYSSELNVNALLLGDSALYLCASSSTPSGELFFGEGSRLTVL.

In terms of frequency, this clonotype is medium-sized. The chain links TRBV3-1 to TRBJ2-7; lacking DNA, the TRBD2 call made by TCRdb goes unchecked. The CDR3 extends over 16 amino acids. Germline lookup yields CDR1 LGHDT and CDR2 YNNKEL (reference sequence). The chain's CDR3 is CASSQRTSGTTYEQYF.

The rearrangement uses TRBV20-1 and TRBJ2-3; the D call from TCRdb, TRBD2, cannot be confirmed without DNA. The CDR3 length is 17 residues. Germline V gene lookup returns CDR1 DFQATT and CDR2 SNEGSKA (reference sequence). The CDR3 sequence: CSARDPRSGRAADTQYF.

The genes are TRBV9 and TRBJ2-7; TCRdb designates TRBD2, a call that cannot be tested without DNA. In germline, CDR1 is SGDLS, CDR2 YYNGEE. The CDR3 runs to 16 residues. This CDR3 reads CASSVAGNSPTYEQYF. The variable domain in full, with the rest retrieved from reference TRBV9 and TRBJ2-7, is DSGVTQTPKHLITATGQRVTLRCSPRSGDLSVYWYQQSLDQGLQFLIQYYNGEERAKGNILERFSAQQFPDLHSELNLSSLELGDSALYFCASSVAGNSPTYEQYFGPGTRLTVT.

The chain is built from TRBV25-1 and TRBJ2-6. The germline gives CDR1 MGHDK, CDR2 SYGVNS. The CDR3 is 17 residues long. Here the CDR3 reads CASSEGLSVSGANVLTF.

The genes are TRBV29-1 and TRBJ2-1. Germline CDR1 SQVTM, CDR2 ANQGSEA. CDR3 length: 12 residues. The CDR3: CSVDFSYNEQFF.

This chain links TRBV7-2 with TRBJ2-1; TCRdb names TRBD1, which stays unverified in the absence of DNA. This CDR3 contains 14 residues. Germline CDR1 reads SGHTA; CDR2 reads FQGNSA. The CDR3 sequence is CASNQGESYNEQFF.